This TCR beta chain was sequenced during a study of cytomegalovirus exposure and HLA in healthy donors (dated by TCRdb to the late 2010s). With regard to the full study: A later analysis indicated that the 90 to 150 validation repertoires were generated on the platform also employed for the 700 or so repertoires of the first cohort. A separate validation cohort of approximately 120 different subjects was used in addition to the approximately 670-subject first cohort. The study was designed to test whether signatures of past pathogen exposure could be identified by cataloging public T cell receptors. The study combined high-throughput TCR immunosequencing, statistical association of individual TCRs with disease status, and machine learning to predict cytomegalovirus infection status. The paper as a whole reports these results and caveats: Of the cluster scores, approximately 94% were above 0 in a later analysis, which found that TCRs clustered in the first cohort also tended to co-occur in the roughly 130 validation repertoires. A later analysis lacked HLA typing for the validation cohort, so it scored co-occurrence in that cohort across all 120 or so repertoires. According to the authors, the approach could potentially be generalized to other disease states and immunological phenotypes. Across donors, most TCR sequences were observed very rarely, whereas some public TCRs were present in many individuals. A few of the identified cytomegalovirus-associated TCR beta chains were confirmed in vitro to be specific for cytomegalovirus antigens. A total of 150 to 200 TCR beta chains were listed by the study as associated with cytomegalovirus. The classifier was reported to diagnose cytomegalovirus status with high specificity and sensitivity in both the original cohort and the validation cohort.

CDR3 length: 16 amino acids, cysteine to phenylalanine. Of all the DNA, just the CDR3 is kept, 48 bases in frame from base 1. V is trimmed back by 6 bases and J by 1 base, and the junction contains 12 bases that no gene match accounts for. The germline V gene provides CDR1 SGDLS and CDR2 YYNGEE. Receptors were amplified or captured by the immunoSEQ multiplex PCR assay. The paper's processing steps were these. A statistical classification framework was built for diagnosing cytomegalovirus status from the catalog of TCR beta chain sequences. Sourced from immuneACCESS, this table was stored by TCRdb with only in-frame sequences that have V and J called. A share of the clones is absent; for the studies checked, an unresolved V gene accounts for under half, and the remainder has no known explanation. For V, J and clone size, that table is used; D and trimming come from the DNA. Present in this sample are hundreds of thousands of clones, roughly 88% of which were seen just once. Of the sample, just over 3% is held by the ten largest clones.

Donors formed part of the validation cohort, which comprised 120 subjects and was distinct from the first cohort of several hundred subjects. On this clone itself: It has no known antigen specificity. Qualities for individual bases were not recorded, and no much larger clone is one base off.

The sequence is built from TRBV9 and TRBJ1-1; 7 central nucleotides agree with TRBD1. Material for sequencing was PBMCs. This receptor was taken from a woman in her twenties or thirties in good health and CMV-seronegative. The DNA sequence reads TGTGCCAGCACGGCGATGGGAGGGGGCGCGAACACTGAAGCTTTCTTT. Its protein is CASTAMGGGANTEAFF.